The next 24 T cell receptor beta chains were all read from a single sample in a study of regulatory T cells in long-lasting Graves disease. Time point defined: newly diagnosed GD, antithyroid drugs for less than 3 months. The TCR library used RNA extracted from PBMCs. Through Arm-PCR of CDR3 regions and iRepertoire HTBI primers, TCR beta libraries were built. TCRdb re-derived calls from the multiplex PCR reads in MiXCR, one entry per CDR3 protein. The sample lists more than 400,000 distinct CDR3 sequences, 16% occurring once. The data were also submitted as part of a second study, on T cells in Graves' hyperthyroidism and ophthalmopathy.

The sample was peripheral blood mononuclear cells (PBMCs), taken at new diagnosis, from a patient treated with antithyroid drugs. The receptors shown here come from a woman in her 30s with Graves disease.

This clonotype was counted many times. The chain recombines TRBV20-1 with TRBJ2-1, with TRBD2 matching 12 bases. The CDR3 contains 18 residues. Germline V CDR1 and CDR2: DFQATT, SNEGSKA (reference sequence). J was trimmed by 7 bases and V by 0 bases; bases with no gene match: 13. CDR3 loop: CSARERLLAGGPRNEQFF. The DNA for the CDR3 is TGCAGTGCTAGAGAGAGACTGCTAGCGGGAGGGCCTAGGAATGAGCAGTTCTTC.

This clonotype showed up many times. The rearrangement links TRBV29-1 to TRBJ1-1, with a tentative D call TRBD1 (5 bases). Germline CDR1 SQVTM, CDR2 ANQGSEA. The V end was cut by 3 bases, the J end by 8 bases, with 13 bases between. The CDR3 is 12 residues long. CDR3 in DNA: TGCAGCGTTGAGCCGGACATAGGAGAAGCTTTCTTT. It is translated as CSVEPDIGEAFF.

The chain combines TRBV19 with TRBJ2-7; 8 bases agree with TRBD2. The V segment lost 10 bases and the J segment 1 base; nucleotides outside the gene matches: 9. The CDR3 sequence is 14 residues long. The germline CDR1 and CDR2 sequences are LNHDA and SQIVND (reference sequence). This CDR3 reads CATSGTRGSYEQYF. CDR3 DNA: TGTGCCACCTCCGGGACTAGGGGATCCTACGAGCAGTACTTC.

This clonotype was observed at least ten times. V is TRBV11-1 and J is TRBJ1-1; D remains ambiguous. The CDR3 has 13 amino acids. Germline V gene sequence: CDR1 SGHAT, CDR2 FQDESV (reference sequence). V lost 3 bases and J 1 base, leaving 6 bases between the germline ends. Here the CDR3 reads CASSFSPNTEAFF. CDR3 DNA: TGTGCCAGCAGCTTTAGCCCGAACACTGAAGCTTTCTTT.

Many counts were recorded for this clonotype. The chain links TRBV11-2 to TRBJ2-7; 8 bases fit TRBD1. With 3 bases clipped from V and 2 bases from J, the junction kept 6 bases outside the gene matches. Per the germline V gene, CDR1 is SGHAT and CDR2 is FQNNGV. This CDR3 spans 15 amino acids. CDR3: CASSLDRVRAYEQYF. In DNA, the CDR3 is TGTGCCAGCAGCTTGGACAGGGTAAGAGCCTACGAGCAGTACTTC.

A note on this clonotype: The junction departs from germline at one end; a sequencing error may be responsible. CDR3 sequence: CARSLGLGAYNEQFF. CDR3 coding DNA: TGTGCCCGCAGCTTAGGACTCGGGGCCTACAATGAGCAGTTCTTC. V is TRBV7-9 and J is TRBJ2-1, with D possibly TRBD2 on 5 matching bases. The length of the CDR3 is 15 residues. The germline gives CDR1 SEHNR, CDR2 FQNEAQ (reference sequence).

This clonotype was found many times. V is TRBV20-1 and J is TRBJ2-1; D is unresolved. In germline, CDR1 is DFQATT, CDR2 SNEGSKA (reference sequence). This CDR3 comprises 12 residues. The V gene lost 5 bases and the J gene lost 9 bases, with 14 bases spanning the gap. CDR3 bases: TGCAGTGCTCGTCGGATGGGCGGTGAGCAGTTCTTC. Amino acids: CSARRMGGEQFF.

The sample holds a few counts of this clonotype. The V and J genes are TRBV10-2 and TRBJ1-6; D unresolved. The CDR3 extends over 13 amino acids. The V and J ends lost 2 bases and 7 bases respectively, with 6 bases between them. Germline V gives CDR1 WSHSY, CDR2 SAAADI. Here the CDR3 DNA reads TGCGCCAGCAGTGAGGCAGAAAATTCACCCCTCCACTTT. Translation: CASSEAENSPLHF.

This clonotype showed up just a few times. The chain couples TRBV9 to TRBJ1-1; 8 bases match TRBD1. After removal of 3 bases from V and 5 bases from J, the junction contained 9 bases not matched to a gene. The CDR3 extends over 15 amino acids. Germline V CDR1 and CDR2: SGDLS, YYNGEE. The CDR3 is CASSEPTGEWTEAFF. CDR3 in DNA: TGTGCCAGCAGCGAACCGACAGGGGAATGGACTGAAGCTTTCTTT.

This clonotype came up many times. The chain recombines TRBV2 with TRBJ2-7; possibly TRBD2 for D (5 bases). Germline assignment: CDR1 SNHLY and CDR2 FYNNEI. This CDR3 has 14 residues. Trimming removed 6 bases at V and 2 bases at J, with 14 bases between. The CDR3 region is CASRGSEAPYEQYF. Here the CDR3 DNA reads TGTGCCAGCAGAGGATCGGAGGCCCCCTACGAGCAGTACTTC. Using reference TRBV2 and TRBJ2-7 for the parts outside the CDR3, the full variable domain is EPEVTQTPSHQVTQMGQEVILRCVPISNHLYFYWYRQILGQKVEFLVSFYNNEISEKSEIFDDQFSVERPDGSNFTLKIRSTKLEDSAMYFCASRGSEAPYEQYFGPGTRLTVT.

Only a few counts were recorded for this clonotype. A much more abundant neighbour one base away suggests this may be a read error. The V gene is TRBV11-2, the J gene TRBJ2-5; D is unclear. Germline V CDR1 and CDR2: SGHAT, FQNNGV. V gave up 4 bases and J gave up 2 bases, with 14 bases separating them. The CDR3 runs 15 residues. The CDR3 nucleotides are TGTGCCAGCAGCTCACTCCTCATGGGGCAAGAGACCCAGTACTTC. Translation: CASSSLLMGQETQYF.

Many counts were recorded for this clonotype. J is TRBJ1-1 and V is TRBV5-1; no reliable D call. The CDR3 is 14 residues long. The V gene lost 2 bases and the J gene lost 6 bases, with 14 bases spanning the gap. The germline V gene encodes CDR1 SGHRS and CDR2 YFSETQ. Written as DNA, the CDR3 is TGCGCCAGCAGCTTACCCTCGGCGGTCCCTGAAGCTTTCTTT. Translation: CASSLPSAVPEAFF.

This clonotype came up many times. The genes are TRBV18 and TRBJ2-7, with D perhaps matching TRBD1 (5 bases). The CDR3 is 14 amino acids. Germline V gene lookup returns CDR1 KGHSH and CDR2 LQKENI. V was pared by 3 bases and J by 0 bases, with 9 bases between. The CDR3 DNA reads as TGTGCCAGCTCACCTACTCAGGGCTCCTACGAGCAGTACTTC. Translating it yields CASSPTQGSYEQYF.

This chain joins TRBV20-1 and TRBJ2-7; possible D gene TRBD2, 5 bases. V lost 4 bases to trimming and J lost 2 bases, with 15 bases between them. Germline V CDR1 and CDR2: DFQATT, SNEGSKA (reference sequence). The CDR3 contains 14 residues. The CDR3: CSANGRGIPYEQYF. For the CDR3, the DNA is TGCAGTGCTAATGGGAGAGGGATCCCCTACGAGCAGTACTTC.

A remark on this clonotype: Possible read error: a much larger clone is one base away. This chain connects TRBV20-1 to TRBJ2-5; D is possibly TRBD2 (5 bases). This CDR3 has 13 residues. Deletions cut 2 bases from V and 11 bases from J, with 18 bases between. CDR1 and CDR2 (germline): DFQATT, SNEGSKA (reference sequence). As DNA, the CDR3 is TGCAGTGCTAGACTCCAAGGGCCGGGGTGGCAGTACTTC. Translation gives CSARLQGPGWQYF.

The chain employs TRBV11-1 and TRBJ2-5, with 8 bases matching TRBD2. The CDR3 contains 19 residues. V trimming: 5 bases; J trimming: 1 base; junction bases outside the gene matches: 18. From germline, CDR1 is SGHAT and CDR2 FQDESV (reference sequence). The CDR3 DNA sequence: TGTGCCAGCAGCCTCGAATGGGGCGGGAGGAGGGGGACCCAAGAGACCCAGTACTTC. It codes for CASSLEWGGRRGTQETQYF.

The gene calls are TRBV15 and TRBJ1-6; TRBD1 aligns across 9 bases. V trimming: 5 bases; J trimming: 7 bases; junction bases outside the gene matches: 9. Germline-derived CDR1 and CDR2 are LNHNV and YYDKDF (reference sequence). The CDR3 length is 16 residues. This CDR3 reads CATSALDTGGNSPLHF. CDR3 DNA sequence: TGTGCCACCAGCGCCTTGGATACAGGGGGCAATTCACCCCTCCACTTT.

This clonotype was seen many times. This chain connects TRBV7-2 to TRBJ1-5, with D possibly TRBD1 on 6 matching bases. V gave up 5 bases and J gave up 2 bases, with 19 bases separating them. The CDR3 extends over 17 amino acids. Germline V lookup: CDR1 SGHTA, CDR2 FQGNSA. The CDR3 DNA is TGTGCCAGCAGCGCCGTTGGGGGCCCCCTTGGCAATCAGCCCCAGCATTTT. Protein product: CASSAVGGPLGNQPQHF.

This clonotype was detected ten times or more. V and J are TRBV7-9 and TRBJ2-5; 7 bases are shared with TRBD1. Unmatched junction bases numbered 8, after V lost 0 bases and J lost 7 bases. Germline CDR1 SEHNR, CDR2 FQNEAQ (reference sequence). This CDR3 region has 15 residues. The CDR3 sequence: CASSLAPQGFVTQYF. The CDR3 DNA is TGTGCCAGCAGCTTAGCCCCACAGGGGTTCGTGACCCAGTACTTC.

There are a few counts of this clonotype. In nucleotides, the CDR3 is TGCGCCAGCAGCGAGGGGACCAGGGATCAGCCCCAGCATTTT. It specifies CASSEGTRDQPQHF. The rearrangement joins TRBV5-1 to TRBJ1-5; a possible D gene is TRBD1 (5 bases). The CDR3 runs to 14 residues. V was trimmed by 4 bases and J by 5 bases, leaving 13 bases between them. Germline V gene data show CDR1 as SGHRS and CDR2 as YFSETQ.

This clonotype was picked up many times. The genes are TRBV12-3 or TRBV12-4 and TRBJ2-4; TRBD1 matches 8 bases. V shed 3 bases and J 8 bases; nucleotides not matched to a gene: 9. The length of the CDR3 is 15 residues. In nucleotides, the CDR3 is TGTGCCAGCAGTTTCAGAGGACAGGGTGGGCACATTCAGTACTTC. Protein sequence: CASSFRGQGGHIQYF.

This clonotype was found many times. This chain connects TRBV24-1 to TRBJ2-3; D is perhaps TRBD1 (5 bases). Trimming cost V 5 bases and J 0 bases, with 11 bases left between them. The length of the CDR3 is 15 residues. Germline V gives CDR1 KGHDR, CDR2 SFDVKD. CDR3 DNA: TGTGCCACCAGTGGGAGACAGATCAGCACAGATACGCAGTATTTT. This sequence encodes CATSGRQISTDTQYF.

This clonotype was counted many times. The chain recombines TRBV6-1 with TRBJ1-5; D unclear. Per germline, CDR1 MNHNS and CDR2 SASEGT. Trimming took off 6 bases at V and 5 bases at J, with 20 bases between the two ends. CDR3 length: 16 amino acids. The CDR3 DNA sequence: TGTGCCAGCAGAACTCCAACCCTTAACGTGGATCAGCCCCAGCATTTT. Its translation: CASRTPTLNVDQPQHF.

V gene TRBV27 combines with J gene TRBJ2-2; tentatively, D is TRBD1 or TRBD2 (5 bases each). Trimming cost V 5 bases and J 6 bases, with 16 bases left between them. The CDR3 totals 15 residues. Germline-derived CDR1 and CDR2 are MNHEY and SMNVEV (reference sequence). The CDR3 sequence: CASSIARDLAGELFF. Written as DNA, the CDR3 is TGTGCCAGCAGTATCGCCCGGGACCTTGCCGGGGAGCTGTTTTTT.